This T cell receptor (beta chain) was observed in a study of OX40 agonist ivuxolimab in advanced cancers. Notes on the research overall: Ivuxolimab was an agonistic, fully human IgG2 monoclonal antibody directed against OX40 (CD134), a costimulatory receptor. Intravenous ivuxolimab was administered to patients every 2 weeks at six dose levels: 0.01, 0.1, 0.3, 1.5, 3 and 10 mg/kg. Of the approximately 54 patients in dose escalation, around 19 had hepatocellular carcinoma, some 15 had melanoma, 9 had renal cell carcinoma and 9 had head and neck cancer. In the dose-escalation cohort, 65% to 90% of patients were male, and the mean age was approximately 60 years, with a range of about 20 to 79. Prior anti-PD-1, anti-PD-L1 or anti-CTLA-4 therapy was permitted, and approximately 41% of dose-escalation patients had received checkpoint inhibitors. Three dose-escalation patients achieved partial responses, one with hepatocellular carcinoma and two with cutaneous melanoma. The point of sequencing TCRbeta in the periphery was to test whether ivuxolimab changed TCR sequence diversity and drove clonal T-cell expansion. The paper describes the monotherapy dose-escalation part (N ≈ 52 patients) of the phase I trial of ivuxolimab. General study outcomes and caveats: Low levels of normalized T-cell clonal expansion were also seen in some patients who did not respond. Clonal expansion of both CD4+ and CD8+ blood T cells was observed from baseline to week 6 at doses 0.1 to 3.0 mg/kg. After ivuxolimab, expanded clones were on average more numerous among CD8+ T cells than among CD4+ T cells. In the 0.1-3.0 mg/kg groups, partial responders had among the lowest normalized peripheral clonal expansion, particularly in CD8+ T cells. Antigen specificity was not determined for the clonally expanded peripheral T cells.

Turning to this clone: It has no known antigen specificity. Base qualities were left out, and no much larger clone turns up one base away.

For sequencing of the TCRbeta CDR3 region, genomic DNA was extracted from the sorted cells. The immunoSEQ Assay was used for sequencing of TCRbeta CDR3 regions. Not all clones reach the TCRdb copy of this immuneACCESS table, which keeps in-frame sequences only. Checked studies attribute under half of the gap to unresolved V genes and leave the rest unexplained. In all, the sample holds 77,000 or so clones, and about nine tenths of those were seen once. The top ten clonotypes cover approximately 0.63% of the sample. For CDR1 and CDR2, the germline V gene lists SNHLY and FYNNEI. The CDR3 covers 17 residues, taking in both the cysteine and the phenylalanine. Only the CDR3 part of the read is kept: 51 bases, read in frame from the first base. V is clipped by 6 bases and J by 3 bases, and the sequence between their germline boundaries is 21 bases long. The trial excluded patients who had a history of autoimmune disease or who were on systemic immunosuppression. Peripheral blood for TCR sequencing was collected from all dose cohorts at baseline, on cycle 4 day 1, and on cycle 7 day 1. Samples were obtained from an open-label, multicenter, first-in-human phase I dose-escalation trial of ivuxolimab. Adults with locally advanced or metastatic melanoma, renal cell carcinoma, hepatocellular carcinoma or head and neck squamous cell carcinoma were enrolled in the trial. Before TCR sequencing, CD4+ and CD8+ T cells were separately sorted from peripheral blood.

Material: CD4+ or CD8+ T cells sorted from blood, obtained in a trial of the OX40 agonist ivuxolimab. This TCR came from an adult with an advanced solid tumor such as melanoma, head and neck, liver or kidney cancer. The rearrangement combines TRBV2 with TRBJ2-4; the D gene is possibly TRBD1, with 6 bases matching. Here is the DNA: TGTGCCAGCAGCTCTTTGGGTGGACAGATGGGCAAAAACATTCAGTACTTC. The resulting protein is CASSSLGGQMGKNIQYF.